This TCR beta chain was sequenced in a study of control samples from healthy donors and cancer patients. The CDR3 covers 17 residues. Trimming stripped 2 bases from V and 8 bases from J, with 21 bases between. CDR1 and CDR2 from the germline V gene are KGHSH and LQKENI. Produced via immunoSEQ multiplex PCR; TCRdb's table is partial and in-frame only. The sample consists of roughly 120,000 clones, 93% of them appearing once. The chain combines TRBV18 with TRBJ1-4; D gene unclear. The specimen sequenced was PBMCs. The receptor was derived from a man in his fifties or sixties with head and neck cancer. The CDR3, as DNA: TGTGCCAGCTCACCATTAGCCCAGACCGGCCGCTCGGAAAAACTGTTTTTT. Protein product: CASSPLAQTGRSEKLFF.